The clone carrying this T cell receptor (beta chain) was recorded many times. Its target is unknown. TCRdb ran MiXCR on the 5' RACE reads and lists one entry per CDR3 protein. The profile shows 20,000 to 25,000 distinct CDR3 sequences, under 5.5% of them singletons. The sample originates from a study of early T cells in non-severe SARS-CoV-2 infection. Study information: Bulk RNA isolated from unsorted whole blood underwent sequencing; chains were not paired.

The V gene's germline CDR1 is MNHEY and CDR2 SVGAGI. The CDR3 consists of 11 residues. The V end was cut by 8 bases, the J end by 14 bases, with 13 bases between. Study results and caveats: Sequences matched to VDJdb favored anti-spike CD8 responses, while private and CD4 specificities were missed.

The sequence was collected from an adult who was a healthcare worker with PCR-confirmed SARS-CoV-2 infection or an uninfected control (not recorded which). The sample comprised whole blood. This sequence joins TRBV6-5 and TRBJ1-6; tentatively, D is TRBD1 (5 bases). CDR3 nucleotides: TGTGCCAGCGGGGACGTCTCGACCCTCCACTTT. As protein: CASGDVSTLHF.